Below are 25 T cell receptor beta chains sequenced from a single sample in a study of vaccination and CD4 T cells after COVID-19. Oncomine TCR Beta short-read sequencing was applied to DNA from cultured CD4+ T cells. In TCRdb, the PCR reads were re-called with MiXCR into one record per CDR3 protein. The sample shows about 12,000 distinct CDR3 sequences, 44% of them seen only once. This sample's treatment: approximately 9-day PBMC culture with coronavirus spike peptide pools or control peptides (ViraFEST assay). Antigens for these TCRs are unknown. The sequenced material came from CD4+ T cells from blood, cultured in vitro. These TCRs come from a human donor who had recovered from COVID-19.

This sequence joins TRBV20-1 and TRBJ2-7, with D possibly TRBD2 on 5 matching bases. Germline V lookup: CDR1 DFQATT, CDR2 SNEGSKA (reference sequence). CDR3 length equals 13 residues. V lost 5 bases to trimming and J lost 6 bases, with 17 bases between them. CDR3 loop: CSAWPGSRGEQYF. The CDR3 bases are TGCAGTGCTTGGCCCGGCTCTCGGGGCGAGCAGTACTTC.

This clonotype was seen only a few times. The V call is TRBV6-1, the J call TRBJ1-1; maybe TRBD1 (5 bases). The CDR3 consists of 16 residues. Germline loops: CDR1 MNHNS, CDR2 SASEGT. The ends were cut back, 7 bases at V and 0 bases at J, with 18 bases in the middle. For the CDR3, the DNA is TGTGCCAGCATAACTAACGGCCAGGGCATGAACACTGAAGCTTTCTTT. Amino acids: CASITNGQGMNTEAFF.

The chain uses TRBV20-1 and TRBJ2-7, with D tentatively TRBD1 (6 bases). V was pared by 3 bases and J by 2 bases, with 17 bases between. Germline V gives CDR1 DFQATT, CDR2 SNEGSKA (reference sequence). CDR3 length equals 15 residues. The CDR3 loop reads CSASRRTGNPYEQYF. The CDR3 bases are TGCAGTGCTAGTAGACGCACAGGGAACCCCTACGAGCAGTACTTC.

This CDR3 reads CSATPRERGTYNEQFF. In DNA, the CDR3 is TGCAGTGCTACCCCCCGAGAGCGGGGTACCTACAATGAGCAGTTCTTC. V usage is TRBV20-1 and J usage is TRBJ2-1; 7 bases are a match to TRBD2. Germline V gene lookup returns CDR1 DFQATT and CDR2 SNEGSKA (reference sequence). This CDR3 region has 16 residues. V trimming: 4 bases; J trimming: 2 bases; junction bases outside the gene matches: 11.

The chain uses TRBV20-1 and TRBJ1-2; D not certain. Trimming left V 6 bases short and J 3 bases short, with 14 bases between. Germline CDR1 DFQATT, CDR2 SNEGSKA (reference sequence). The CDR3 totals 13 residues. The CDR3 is CSAPGRGDYGYTF. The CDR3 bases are TGCAGTGCCCCCGGTCGCGGTGACTATGGCTACACCTTC.

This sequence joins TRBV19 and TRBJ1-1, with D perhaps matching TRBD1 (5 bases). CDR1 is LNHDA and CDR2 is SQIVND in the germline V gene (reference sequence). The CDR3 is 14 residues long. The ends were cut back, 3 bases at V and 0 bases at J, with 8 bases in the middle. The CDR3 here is CASSIGRVNTEAFF. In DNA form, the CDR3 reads TGTGCCAGTAGTATCGGCAGGGTGAACACTGAAGCTTTCTTT.

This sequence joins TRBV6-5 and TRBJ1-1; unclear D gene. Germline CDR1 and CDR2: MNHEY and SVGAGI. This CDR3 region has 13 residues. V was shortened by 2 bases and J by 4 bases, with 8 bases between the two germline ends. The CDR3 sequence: CASSYDRGTEAFF. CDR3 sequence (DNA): TGTGCCAGCAGTTACGACCGGGGCACTGAAGCTTTCTTT.

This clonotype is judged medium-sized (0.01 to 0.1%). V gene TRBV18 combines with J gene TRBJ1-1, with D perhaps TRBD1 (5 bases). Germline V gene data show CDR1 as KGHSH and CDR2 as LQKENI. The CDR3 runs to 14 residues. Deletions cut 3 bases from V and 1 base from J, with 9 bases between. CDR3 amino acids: CASSPAGKNTEAFF. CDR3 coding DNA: TGTGCCAGCTCACCGGCAGGGAAGAACACTGAAGCTTTCTTT.

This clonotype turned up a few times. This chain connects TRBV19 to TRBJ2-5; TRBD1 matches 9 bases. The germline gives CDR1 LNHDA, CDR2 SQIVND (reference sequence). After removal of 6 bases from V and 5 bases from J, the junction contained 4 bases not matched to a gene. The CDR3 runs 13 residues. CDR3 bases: TGTGCCAGTAGCGGACAGGGGAGGGAGACCCAGTACTTC. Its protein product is CASSGQGRETQYF.

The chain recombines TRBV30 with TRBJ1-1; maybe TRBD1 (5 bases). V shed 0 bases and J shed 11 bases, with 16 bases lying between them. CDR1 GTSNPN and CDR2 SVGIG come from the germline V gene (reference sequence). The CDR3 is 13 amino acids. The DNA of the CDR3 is TGTGCCTGGAGTGTACTTTTCCAGGGAGAGGCTTTCTTT. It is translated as CAWSVLFQGEAFF.

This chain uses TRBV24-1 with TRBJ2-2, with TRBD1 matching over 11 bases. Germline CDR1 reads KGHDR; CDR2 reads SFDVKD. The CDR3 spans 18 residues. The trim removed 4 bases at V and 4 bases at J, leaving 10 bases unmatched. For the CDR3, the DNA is TGTGCCACCAGTGACTCTAGAACAGGGACAGGGGGCACCGGGGAGCTGTTTTTT. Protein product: CATSDSRTGTGGTGELFF.

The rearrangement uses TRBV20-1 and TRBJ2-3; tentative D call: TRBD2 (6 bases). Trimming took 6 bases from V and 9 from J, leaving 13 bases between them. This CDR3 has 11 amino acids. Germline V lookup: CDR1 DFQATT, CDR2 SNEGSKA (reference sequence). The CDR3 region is CSAIHAGTQYF. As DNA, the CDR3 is TGCAGTGCCATACACGCGGGGACGCAGTATTTT.

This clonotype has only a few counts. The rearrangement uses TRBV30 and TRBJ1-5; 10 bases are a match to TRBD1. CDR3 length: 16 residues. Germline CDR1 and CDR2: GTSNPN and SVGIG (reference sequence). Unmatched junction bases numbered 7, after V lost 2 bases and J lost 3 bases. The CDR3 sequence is CAWSIQGTGDNQPQHF. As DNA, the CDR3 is TGTGCCTGGAGTATTCAGGGGACAGGGGACAATCAGCCCCAGCATTTT.

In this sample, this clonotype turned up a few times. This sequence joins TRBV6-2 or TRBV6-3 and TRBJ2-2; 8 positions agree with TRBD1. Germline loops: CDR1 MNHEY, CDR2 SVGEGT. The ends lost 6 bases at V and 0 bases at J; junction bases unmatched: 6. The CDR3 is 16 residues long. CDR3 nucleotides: TGTGCCAGCAGCCGGACAGGGCGCACGAACACCGGGGAGCTGTTTTTT. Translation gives CASSRTGRTNTGELFF.

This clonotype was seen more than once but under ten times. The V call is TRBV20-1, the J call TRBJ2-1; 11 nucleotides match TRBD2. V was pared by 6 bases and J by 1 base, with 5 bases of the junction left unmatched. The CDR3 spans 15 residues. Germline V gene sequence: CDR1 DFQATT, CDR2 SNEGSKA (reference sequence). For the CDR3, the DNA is TGCAGTGCGACTAGCGGGATCCTGTCCTACAATGAGCAGTTCTTC. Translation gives CSATSGILSYNEQFF.

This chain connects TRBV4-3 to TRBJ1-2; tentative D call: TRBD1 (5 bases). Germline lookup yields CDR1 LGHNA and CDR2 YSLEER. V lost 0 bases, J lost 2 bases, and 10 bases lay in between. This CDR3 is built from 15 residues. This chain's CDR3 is CASSQDVGGNYGYTF. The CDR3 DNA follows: TGCGCCAGCAGCCAAGATGTGGGGGGAAACTATGGCTACACCTTC.

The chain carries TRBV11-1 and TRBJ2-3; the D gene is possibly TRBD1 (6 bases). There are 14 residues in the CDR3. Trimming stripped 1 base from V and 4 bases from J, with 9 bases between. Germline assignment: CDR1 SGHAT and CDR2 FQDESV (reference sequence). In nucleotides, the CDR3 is TGTGCCAGCAGCTTAGGGGGGCCCCCAGATACGCAGTATTTT. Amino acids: CASSLGGPPDTQYF. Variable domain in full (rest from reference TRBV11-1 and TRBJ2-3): EAEVAQSPRYKITEKSQAVAFWCDPISGHATLYWYRQILGQGPELLVQFQDESVVDDSQLPKDRFSAERLKGVDSTLKIQPAELGDSAMYLCASSLGGPPDTQYFGPGTRLTVL.

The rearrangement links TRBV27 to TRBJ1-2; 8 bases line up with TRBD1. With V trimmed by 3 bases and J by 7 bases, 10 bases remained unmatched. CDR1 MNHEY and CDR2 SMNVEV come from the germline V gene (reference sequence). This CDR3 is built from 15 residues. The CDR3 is CASSFLRGLEGGYTF. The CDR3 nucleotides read TGTGCCAGCAGTTTCCTCAGGGGGCTCGAGGGTGGCTACACCTTC.

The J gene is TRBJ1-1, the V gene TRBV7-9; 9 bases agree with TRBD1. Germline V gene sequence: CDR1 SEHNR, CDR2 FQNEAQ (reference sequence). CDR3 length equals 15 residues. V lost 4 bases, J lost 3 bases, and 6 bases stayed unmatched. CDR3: CASSSTGGLDTEAFF. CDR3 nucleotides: TGTGCCAGCAGCTCCACAGGGGGCTTGGACACTGAAGCTTTCTTT.

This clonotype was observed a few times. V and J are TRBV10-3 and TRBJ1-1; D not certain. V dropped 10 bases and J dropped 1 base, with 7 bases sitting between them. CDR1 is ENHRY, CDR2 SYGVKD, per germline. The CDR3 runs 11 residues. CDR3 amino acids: CATDGNTEAFF. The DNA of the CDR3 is TGTGCCACCGACGGGAACACTGAAGCTTTCTTT.

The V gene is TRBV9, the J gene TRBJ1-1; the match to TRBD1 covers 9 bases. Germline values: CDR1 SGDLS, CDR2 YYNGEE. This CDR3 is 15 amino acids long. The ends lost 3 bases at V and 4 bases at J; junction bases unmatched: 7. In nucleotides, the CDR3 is TGTGCCAGCAGCGCGAAACAGGGGGCTCGCACTGAAGCTTTCTTT. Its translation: CASSAKQGARTEAFF.

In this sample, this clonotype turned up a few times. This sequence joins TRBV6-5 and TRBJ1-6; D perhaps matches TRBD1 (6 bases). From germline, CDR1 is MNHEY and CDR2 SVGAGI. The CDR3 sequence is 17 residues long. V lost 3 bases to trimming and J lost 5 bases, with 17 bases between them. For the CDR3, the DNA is TGTGCCAGCAGTTATTCAGTAGGGGGGGTAAATAATTCACCCCTCCACTTT. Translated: CASSYSVGGVNNSPLHF.

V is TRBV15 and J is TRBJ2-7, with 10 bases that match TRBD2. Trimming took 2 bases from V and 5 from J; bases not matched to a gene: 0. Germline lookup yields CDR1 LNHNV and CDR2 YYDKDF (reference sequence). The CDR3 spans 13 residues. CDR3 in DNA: TGTGCCACCAGCAGAACTAGCGGGGACGAGCAGTACTTC. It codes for CATSRTSGDEQYF.

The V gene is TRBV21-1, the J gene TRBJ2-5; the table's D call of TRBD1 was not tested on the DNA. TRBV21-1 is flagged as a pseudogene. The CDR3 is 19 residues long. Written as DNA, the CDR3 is TGTGCCAGCAGCAAAGTCGGGGACAGGGGTCTCTTACACCAAGAGACCCAGTACTTC. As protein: CASSKVGDRGLLHQETQYF.

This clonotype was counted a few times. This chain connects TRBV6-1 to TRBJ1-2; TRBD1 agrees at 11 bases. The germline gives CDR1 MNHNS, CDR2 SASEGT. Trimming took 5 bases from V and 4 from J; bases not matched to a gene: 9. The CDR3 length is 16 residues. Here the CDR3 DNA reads TGTGCCAGCAGTCCCTCCCGGACAGGGGGCCGCTATGGCTACACCTTC. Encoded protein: CASSPSRTGGRYGYTF.